These T cell receptor beta chains were read from a single sample in a study of T cell responses to AZD1222 COVID-19 vaccine. Here immunoSEQ multiplex PCR was the method, and the copy in TCRdb shows in-frame clones only, minus some. The data show fewer than 200,000 clones, 85% to 90% seen once. The sequencing here drew on peripheral blood, taken on day 0 of AZD1222 vaccination. The receptors come from an adult in good health. The CDR3 runs from the conserved cysteine through the conserved F or W. D genes are given only for firm matches. For some rows the clone size is stated as once, few or many, or as a class when expanded; others skip it.

TRBV2	.	TRBJ2-5	.	CASTGGGETQYF	TGTGCCAGCACCGGGGGTGGGGAGACCCAGTACTTC
TRBV7-7	.	TRBJ2-5	TRBD1	CASSLGAGGGETQYF	TGTGCCAGCAGCTTAGGGGCAGGGGGCGGAGAGACCCAGTACTTC
TRBV9	.	TRBJ2-1	.	CASSVTTSSYNEQFF	TGTGCCAGCAGCGTCACCACCAGCTCCTACAATGAGCAGTTCTTC
TRBV5-5	.	TRBJ2-5	TRBD1	CASSSPRDRKETQYF	TGTGCCAGCAGCTCGCCCAGGGACAGGAAAGAGACCCAGTACTTC
TRBV7-2	once	TRBJ1-1	.	CASSLNSNTEAFF	TGTGCCAGCAGCCTCAACAGTAACACTGAAGCTTTCTTT
TRBV4-1	.	TRBJ2-7	.	CASSQGIGPYEQYF	TGCGCCAGCAGCCAAGGTATAGGACCCTACGAGCAGTACTTC
TRBV7-2	.	TRBJ2-7	.	CASSLESSYEQYF	TGTGCCAGCAGCTTAGAGTCCTCCTACGAGCAGTACTTC
TRBV28	.	TRBJ2-1	TRBD2	CASSLFAGGGYNEQFF	TGTGCCAGCAGTTTATTTGCGGGAGGAGGCTACAATGAGCAGTTCTTC
TRBV6-5	once	TRBJ2-7	TRBD2	CASSPTSGAYEQYF	TGTGCCAGCAGCCCAACTAGCGGGGCCTACGAGCAGTACTTC
TRBV7-9	.	TRBJ2-2	.	CASSFGETGELFF	TGTGCCAGCAGCTTCGGAGAAACCGGGGAGCTGTTTTTT
TRBV10-3	.	TRBJ1-4	TRBD1	CAMGPGQGFEKLFF	TGTGCCATGGGACCGGGACAGGGATTTGAAAAACTGTTTTTT
TRBV6-6	.	TRBJ1-1	.	CASSYSRREAFF	TGTGCCAGCAGTTACTCGCGCAGAGAAGCTTTCTTT
TRBV9	.	TRBJ2-1	.	CASSVGTVTYNEQFF	TGTGCCAGCAGCGTAGGGACAGTGACCTACAATGAGCAGTTCTTC
TRBV11-2	.	TRBJ1-1	.	CASSSDSTNTEAFF	TGTGCCAGCAGCTCGGACAGCACGAACACTGAAGCTTTCTTT
TRBV25-1	.	TRBJ2-3	.	CASSEDRRATSTDTQYF	TGTGCCAGCAGTGAAGACCGAAGGGCGACTAGCACAGATACGCAGTATTTT
TRBV5-1	.	TRBJ1-2	.	CASSLVGTYRRGYTF	TGCGCCAGCAGCTTGGTTGGGACATACCGACGTGGCTACACCTTC
TRBV5-1	.	TRBJ2-2	TRBD1	CASSVRDRPTGELFF	TGCGCCAGCAGCGTCCGGGACAGACCCACCGGGGAGCTGTTTTTT
TRBV30	.	TRBJ2-4	.	CAWSVLRTPLVNIQYF	TGTGCCTGGAGTGTACTCCGGACTCCGCTTGTGAACATTCAGTACTTC
TRBV5-1	.	TRBJ2-3	.	CASSRDTSTDTQYF	TGCGCCAGCAGCCGCGATACTAGCACAGATACGCAGTATTTT
TRBV30	once	TRBJ1-2	TRBD1	CASQHRGRAYGFYGYTF	TGTGCCTCACAACACAGGGGAAGGGCCTATGGATTCTATGGCTACACCTTC
TRBV5-1	once	TRBJ2-3	.	CASTVTAISSTDTQYF	TGCGCCAGCACTGTGACAGCCATCTCTAGCACAGATACGCAGTATTTT
TRBV7-9	.	TRBJ1-1	.	CASIRTLNTEAFF	TGTGCCAGCATCAGGACCTTGAACACTGAAGCTTTCTTT
TRBV2	.	TRBJ2-2	.	CAGRHGTPNTGELFF	TGTGCCGGTCGACACGGAACCCCGAACACCGGGGAGCTGTTTTTT
TRBV2	.	TRBJ2-5	TRBD2	CASSRGGGQETQYF	TGTGCCAGCAGCCGTGGCGGGGGACAAGAGACCCAGTACTTC
TRBV28	.	TRBJ1-2	.	CASSLKQDYGYTF	TGTGCCAGCAGTTTAAAACAGGACTATGGCTACACCTTC
TRBV3-1/TRBV3-2	.	TRBJ2-7	TRBD2	CASSQGLAPAYEQYF	TGTGCCAGCAGCCAGGGACTAGCGCCAGCCTACGAGCAGTACTTC
TRBV19	once	TRBJ2-3	TRBD2	CASSPTKTSGLTDTQYF	TGTGCCAGTAGTCCCACAAAGACTAGCGGGCTCACAGATACGCAGTATTTT
TRBV18	.	TRBJ2-7	.	CASSPGQSSYEQYF	TGTGCCAGCTCACCGGGTCAGAGCTCCTACGAGCAGTACTTC
TRBV3-1/TRBV3-2	.	TRBJ1-1	.	CASSQYAGTEAFF	TGTGCCAGCAGCCAATATGCGGGAACTGAAGCTTTCTTT